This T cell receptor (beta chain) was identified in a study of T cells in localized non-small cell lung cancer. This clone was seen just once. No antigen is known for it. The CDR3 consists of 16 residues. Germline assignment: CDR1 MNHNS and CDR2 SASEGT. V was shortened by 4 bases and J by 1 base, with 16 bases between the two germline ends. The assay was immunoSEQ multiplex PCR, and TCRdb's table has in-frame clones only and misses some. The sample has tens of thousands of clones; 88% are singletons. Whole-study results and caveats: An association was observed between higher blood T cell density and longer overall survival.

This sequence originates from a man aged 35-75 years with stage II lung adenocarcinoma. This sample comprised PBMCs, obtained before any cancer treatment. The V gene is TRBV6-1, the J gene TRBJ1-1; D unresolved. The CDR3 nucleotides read TGTGCCAGCAGTGTGGGATCGGGAGTCGCGAACACTGAAGCTTTCTTT. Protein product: CASSVGSGVANTEAFF.